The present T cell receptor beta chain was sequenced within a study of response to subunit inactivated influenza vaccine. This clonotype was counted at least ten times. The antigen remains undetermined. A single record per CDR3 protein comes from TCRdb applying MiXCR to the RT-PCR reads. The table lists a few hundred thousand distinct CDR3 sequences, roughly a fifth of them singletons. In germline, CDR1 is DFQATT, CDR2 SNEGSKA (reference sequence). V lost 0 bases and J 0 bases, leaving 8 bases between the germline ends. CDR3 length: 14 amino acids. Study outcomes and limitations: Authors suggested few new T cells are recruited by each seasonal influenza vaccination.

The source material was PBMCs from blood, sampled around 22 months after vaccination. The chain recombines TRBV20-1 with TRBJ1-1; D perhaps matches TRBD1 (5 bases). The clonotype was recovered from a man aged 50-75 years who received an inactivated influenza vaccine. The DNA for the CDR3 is TGCAGTGCTAGAGACCAGGGTCTGAACACTGAAGCTTTCTTT. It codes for CSARDQGLNTEAFF.